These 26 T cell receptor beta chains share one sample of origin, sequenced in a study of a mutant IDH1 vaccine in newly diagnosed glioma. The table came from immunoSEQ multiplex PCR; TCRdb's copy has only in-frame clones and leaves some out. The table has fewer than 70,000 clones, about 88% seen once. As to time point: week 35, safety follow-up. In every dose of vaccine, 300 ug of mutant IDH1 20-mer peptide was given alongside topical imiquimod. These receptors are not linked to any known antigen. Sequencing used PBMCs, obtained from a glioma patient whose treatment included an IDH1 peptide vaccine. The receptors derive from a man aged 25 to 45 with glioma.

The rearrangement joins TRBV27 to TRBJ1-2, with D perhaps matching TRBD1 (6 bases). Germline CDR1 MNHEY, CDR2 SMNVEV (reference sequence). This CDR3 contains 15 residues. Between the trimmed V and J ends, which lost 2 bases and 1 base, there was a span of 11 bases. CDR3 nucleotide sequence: TGTGCCAGCAGTTTAGGACAGCCGATTAACTATGGCTACACCTTC. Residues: CASSLGQPINYGYTF.

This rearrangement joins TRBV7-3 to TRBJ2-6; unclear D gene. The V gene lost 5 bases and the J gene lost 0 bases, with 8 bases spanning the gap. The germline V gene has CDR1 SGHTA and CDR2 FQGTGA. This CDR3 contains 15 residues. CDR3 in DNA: TGTGCCAGCAGCCGATATTTCTCTGGGGCCAACGTCCTGACTTTC. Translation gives CASSRYFSGANVLTF.

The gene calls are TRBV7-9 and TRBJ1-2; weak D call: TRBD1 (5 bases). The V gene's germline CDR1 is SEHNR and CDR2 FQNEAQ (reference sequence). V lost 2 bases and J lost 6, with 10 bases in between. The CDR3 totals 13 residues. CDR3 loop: CASSLKRGNGYTF. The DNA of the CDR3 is TGTGCCAGCAGCTTAAAACGGGGCAATGGCTACACCTTC.

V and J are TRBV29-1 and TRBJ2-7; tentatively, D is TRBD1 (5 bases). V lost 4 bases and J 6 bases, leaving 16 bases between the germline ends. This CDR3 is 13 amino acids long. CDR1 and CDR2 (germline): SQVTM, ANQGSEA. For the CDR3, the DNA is TGCAGCGTTGCCCCAGGTGTTGGGGCCGAGCAGTACTTC. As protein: CSVAPGVGAEQYF.

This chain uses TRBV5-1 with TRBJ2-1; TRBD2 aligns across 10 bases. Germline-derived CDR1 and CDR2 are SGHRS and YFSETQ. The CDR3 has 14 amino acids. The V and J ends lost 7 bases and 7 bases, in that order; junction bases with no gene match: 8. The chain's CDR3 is CASGMTSGWNEQFF. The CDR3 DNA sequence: TGCGCCAGCGGGATGACTAGCGGGTGGAATGAGCAGTTCTTC.

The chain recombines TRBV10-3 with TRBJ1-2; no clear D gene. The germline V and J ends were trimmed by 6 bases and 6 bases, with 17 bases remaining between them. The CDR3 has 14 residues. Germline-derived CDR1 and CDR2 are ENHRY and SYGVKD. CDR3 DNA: TGTGCCATCAGCGTAAAACCGACTGACGATGGCTACACCTTC. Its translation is CAISVKPTDDGYTF.

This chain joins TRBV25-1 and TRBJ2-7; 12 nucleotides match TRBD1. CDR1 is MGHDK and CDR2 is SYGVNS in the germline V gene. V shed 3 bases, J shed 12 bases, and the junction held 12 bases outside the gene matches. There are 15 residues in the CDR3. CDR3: CASSDPSGTGGGWYF. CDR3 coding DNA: TGTGCCAGCAGTGATCCGTCCGGGACAGGGGGCGGTTGGTACTTC.

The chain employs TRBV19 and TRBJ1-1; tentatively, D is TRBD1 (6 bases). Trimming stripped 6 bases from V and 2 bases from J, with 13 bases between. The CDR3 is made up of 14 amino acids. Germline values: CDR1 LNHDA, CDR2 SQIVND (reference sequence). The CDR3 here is CASREQGGNTEAFF. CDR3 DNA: TGTGCCAGTAGGGAACAGGGAGGTAACACTGAAGCTTTCTTT.

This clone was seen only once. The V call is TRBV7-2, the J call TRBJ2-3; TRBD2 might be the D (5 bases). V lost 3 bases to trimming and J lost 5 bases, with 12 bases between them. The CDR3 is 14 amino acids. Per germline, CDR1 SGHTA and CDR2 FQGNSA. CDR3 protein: CASSFRGSEDTQYF. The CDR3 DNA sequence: TGTGCCAGCAGCTTTCGGGGTTCGGAAGATACGCAGTATTTT.

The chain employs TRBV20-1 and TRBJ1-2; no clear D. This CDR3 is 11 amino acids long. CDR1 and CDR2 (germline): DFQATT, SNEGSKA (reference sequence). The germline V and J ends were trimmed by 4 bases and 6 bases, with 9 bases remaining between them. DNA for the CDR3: TGCAGTGCTACCCCTCTAAATGGCTACACCTTC. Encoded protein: CSATPLNGYTF.

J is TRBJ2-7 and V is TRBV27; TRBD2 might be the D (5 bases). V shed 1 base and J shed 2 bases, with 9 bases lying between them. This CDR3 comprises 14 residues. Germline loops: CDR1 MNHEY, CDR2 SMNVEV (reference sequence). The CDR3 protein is CASSLYGVPYEQYF. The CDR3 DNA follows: TGTGCCAGCAGTTTATACGGGGTGCCCTACGAGCAGTACTTC.

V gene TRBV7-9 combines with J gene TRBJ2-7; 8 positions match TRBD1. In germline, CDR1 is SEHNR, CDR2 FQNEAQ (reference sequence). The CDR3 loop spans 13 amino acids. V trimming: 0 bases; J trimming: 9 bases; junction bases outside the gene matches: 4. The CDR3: CASSLAGQDSQYF. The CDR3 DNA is TGTGCCAGCAGCTTAGCGGGACAGGACTCGCAGTACTTC.

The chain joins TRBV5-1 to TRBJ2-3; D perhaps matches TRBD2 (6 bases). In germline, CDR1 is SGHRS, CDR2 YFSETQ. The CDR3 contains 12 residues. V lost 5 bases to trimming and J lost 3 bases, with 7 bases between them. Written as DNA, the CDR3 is TGCGCCAGCAGTCGGGGGACAGATACGCAGTATTTT. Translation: CASSRGTDTQYF.

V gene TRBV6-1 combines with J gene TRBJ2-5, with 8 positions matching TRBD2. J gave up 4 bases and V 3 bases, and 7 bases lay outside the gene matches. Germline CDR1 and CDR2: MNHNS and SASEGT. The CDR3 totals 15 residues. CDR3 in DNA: TGTGCCAGCAGTGAGAAAGCGGGAGAGGTAGAGACCCAGTACTTC. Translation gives CASSEKAGEVETQYF.

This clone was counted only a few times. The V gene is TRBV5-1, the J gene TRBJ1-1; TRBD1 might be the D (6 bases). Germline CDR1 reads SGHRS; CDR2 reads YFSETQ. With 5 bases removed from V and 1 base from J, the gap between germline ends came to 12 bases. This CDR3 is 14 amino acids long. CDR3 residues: CASSGQWGNTEAFF. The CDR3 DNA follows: TGCGCCAGCAGTGGACAGTGGGGGAACACTGAAGCTTTCTTT.

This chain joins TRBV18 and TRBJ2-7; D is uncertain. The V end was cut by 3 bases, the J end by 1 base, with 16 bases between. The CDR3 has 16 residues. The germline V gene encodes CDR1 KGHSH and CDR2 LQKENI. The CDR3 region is CASSPARQAVSYEQYF. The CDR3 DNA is TGTGCCAGCTCACCCGCCCGGCAGGCCGTTTCCTACGAGCAGTACTTC.

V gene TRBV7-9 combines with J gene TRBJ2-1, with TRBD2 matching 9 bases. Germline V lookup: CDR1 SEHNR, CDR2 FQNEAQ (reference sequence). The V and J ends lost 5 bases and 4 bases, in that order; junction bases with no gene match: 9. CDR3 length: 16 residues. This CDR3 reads CASSDLKSGGYNEQFF. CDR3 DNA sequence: TGTGCCAGCAGCGATTTGAAAAGCGGGGGGTACAATGAGCAGTTCTTC.

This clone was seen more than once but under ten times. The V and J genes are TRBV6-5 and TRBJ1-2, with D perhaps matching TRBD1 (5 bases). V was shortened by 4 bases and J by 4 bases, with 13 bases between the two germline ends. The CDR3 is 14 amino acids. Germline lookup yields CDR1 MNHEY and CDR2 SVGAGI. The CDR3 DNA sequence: TGTGCCAGCAGTTCGGCGGGGACGGCCTATGGCTACACCTTC. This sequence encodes CASSSAGTAYGYTF.

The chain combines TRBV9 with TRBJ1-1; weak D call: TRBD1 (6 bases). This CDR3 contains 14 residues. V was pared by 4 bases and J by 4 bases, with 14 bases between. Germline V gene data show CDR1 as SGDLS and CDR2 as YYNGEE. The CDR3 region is CASSRRQGSTEAFF. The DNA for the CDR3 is TGTGCCAGCAGCCGGAGGCAGGGGAGCACTGAAGCTTTCTTT.

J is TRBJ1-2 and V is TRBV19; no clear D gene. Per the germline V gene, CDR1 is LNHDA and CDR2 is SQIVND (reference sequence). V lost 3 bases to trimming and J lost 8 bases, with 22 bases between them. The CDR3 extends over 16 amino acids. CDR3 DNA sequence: TGTGCCAGTAGTATTGGTTTTAACTCTAGGAAGATCGGCTACACCTTC. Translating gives CASSIGFNSRKIGYTF.

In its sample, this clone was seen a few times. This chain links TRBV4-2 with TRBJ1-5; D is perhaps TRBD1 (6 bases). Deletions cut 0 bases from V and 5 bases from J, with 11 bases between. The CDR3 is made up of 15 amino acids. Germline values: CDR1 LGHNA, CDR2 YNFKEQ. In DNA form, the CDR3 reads TGTGCCAGCAGCCAAGATAGGAGGGGGGATCAGCCCCAGCATTTT. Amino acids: CASSQDRRGDQPQHF.

The CDR3 sequence is CASSFSDRGLRGSPLHF. DNA for the CDR3: TGTGCCAGCAGCTTTTCGGACAGGGGGCTAAGGGGATCACCCCTCCACTTT. The V gene is TRBV7-9, the J gene TRBJ1-6; 11 bases map to TRBD1. The germline CDR1 and CDR2 sequences are SEHNR and FQNEAQ (reference sequence). V shed 3 bases, J shed 10 bases, and the junction held 11 bases outside the gene matches. The CDR3 runs to 17 residues.

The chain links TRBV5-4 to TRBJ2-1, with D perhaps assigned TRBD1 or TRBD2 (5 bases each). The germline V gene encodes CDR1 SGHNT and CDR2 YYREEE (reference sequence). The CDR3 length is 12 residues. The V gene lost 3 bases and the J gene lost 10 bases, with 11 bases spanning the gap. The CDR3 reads CASSWGSEEQFF. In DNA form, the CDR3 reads TGTGCCAGCAGCTGGGGGTCTGAGGAGCAGTTCTTC.

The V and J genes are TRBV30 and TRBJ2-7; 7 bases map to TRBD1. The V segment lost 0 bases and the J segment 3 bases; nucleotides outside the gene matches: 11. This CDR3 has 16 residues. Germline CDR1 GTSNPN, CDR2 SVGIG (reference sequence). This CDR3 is CAWSVPGQVNFYEQYF. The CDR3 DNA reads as TGTGCCTGGAGTGTCCCAGGACAGGTGAATTTCTACGAGCAGTACTTC.

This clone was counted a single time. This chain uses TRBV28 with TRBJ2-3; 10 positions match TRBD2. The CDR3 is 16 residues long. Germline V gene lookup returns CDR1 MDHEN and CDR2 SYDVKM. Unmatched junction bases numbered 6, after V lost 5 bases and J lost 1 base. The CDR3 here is CASSPGLAYGTDTQYF. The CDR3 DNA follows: TGTGCCAGCAGTCCGGGACTAGCGTATGGCACAGATACGCAGTATTTT.

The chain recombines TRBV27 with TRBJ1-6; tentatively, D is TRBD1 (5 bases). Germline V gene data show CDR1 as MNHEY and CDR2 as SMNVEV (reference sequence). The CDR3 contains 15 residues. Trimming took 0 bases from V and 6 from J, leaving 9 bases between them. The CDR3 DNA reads TGTGCCAGCAGTTTATCAGCAGGGTTTAATTCACCCCTCCACTTT. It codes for CASSLSAGFNSPLHF.